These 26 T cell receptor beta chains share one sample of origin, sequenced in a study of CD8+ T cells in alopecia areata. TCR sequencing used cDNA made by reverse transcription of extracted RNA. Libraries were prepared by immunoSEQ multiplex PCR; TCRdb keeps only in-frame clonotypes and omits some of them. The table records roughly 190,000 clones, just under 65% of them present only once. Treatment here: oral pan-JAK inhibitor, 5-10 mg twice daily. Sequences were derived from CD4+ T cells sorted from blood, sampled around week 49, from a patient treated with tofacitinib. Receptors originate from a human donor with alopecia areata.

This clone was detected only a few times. CDR3 DNA: TGCGCCAGCAAGCAGGAACCGGGGGAGACCCAGTACTTC. It codes for CASKQEPGETQYF. V is TRBV5-1 and J is TRBJ2-5; D may be TRBD2 (5 bases). Germline V lookup: CDR1 SGHRS, CDR2 YFSETQ. V lost 6 bases and J 5 bases, leaving 14 bases between the germline ends. The CDR3 is 13 residues long.

The CDR3 coding sequence is TGTGCCATCAGGGCCGGAGCAAACTCCTACAATGAGCAGTTCTTC. This gives the protein CAIRAGANSYNEQFF. The chain combines TRBV10-3 with TRBJ2-1; D remains unclear. Germline V gene data show CDR1 as ENHRY and CDR2 as SYGVKD. V lost 6 bases, J lost 0 bases, and 12 bases lay in between. CDR3 length: 15 amino acids.

Here the CDR3 reads CAWSAIPGYNQPQHF. Here the CDR3 DNA reads TGTGCCTGGTCGGCCATCCCGGGATATAATCAGCCCCAGCATTTT. This sequence joins TRBV30 and TRBJ1-5; no clear D. The CDR3 spans 15 residues. The V gene lost 5 bases and the J gene lost 4 bases, with 18 bases spanning the gap. Germline-derived CDR1 and CDR2 are GTSNPN and SVGIG (reference sequence).

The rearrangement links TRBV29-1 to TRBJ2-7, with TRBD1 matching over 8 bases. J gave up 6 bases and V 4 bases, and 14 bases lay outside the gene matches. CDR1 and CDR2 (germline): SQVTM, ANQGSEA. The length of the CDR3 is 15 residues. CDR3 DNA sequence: TGCAGCGTTGCAACAGGGGGGCCGAAAAACTCCGAGCAGTACTTC. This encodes CSVATGGPKNSEQYF.

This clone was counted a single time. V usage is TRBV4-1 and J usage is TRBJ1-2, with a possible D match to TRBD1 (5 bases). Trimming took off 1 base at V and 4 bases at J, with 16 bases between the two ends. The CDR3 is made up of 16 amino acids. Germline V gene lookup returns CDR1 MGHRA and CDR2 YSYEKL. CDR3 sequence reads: CASSQVPGPLAYGYTF. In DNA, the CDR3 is TGCGCCAGCAGCCAAGTACCAGGGCCTTTGGCCTATGGCTACACCTTC.

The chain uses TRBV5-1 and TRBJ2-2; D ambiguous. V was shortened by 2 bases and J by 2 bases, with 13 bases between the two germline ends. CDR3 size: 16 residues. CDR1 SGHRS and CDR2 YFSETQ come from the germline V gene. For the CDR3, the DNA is TGCGCCAGCAGCTTTGACCCTAATCGTAACACCGGGGAGCTGTTTTTT. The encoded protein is CASSFDPNRNTGELFF.

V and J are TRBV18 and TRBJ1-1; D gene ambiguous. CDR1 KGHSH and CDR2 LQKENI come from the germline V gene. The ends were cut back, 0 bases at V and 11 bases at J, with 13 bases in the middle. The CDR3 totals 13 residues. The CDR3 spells CASSPPGDGEAFF. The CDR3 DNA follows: TGTGCCAGCTCACCACCGGGAGATGGTGAGGCTTTCTTT.

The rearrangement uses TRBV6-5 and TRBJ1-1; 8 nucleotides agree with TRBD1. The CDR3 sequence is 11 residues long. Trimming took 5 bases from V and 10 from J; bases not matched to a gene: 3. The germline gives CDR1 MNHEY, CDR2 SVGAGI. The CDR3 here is CASSQGAGAFF. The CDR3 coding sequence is TGTGCCAGCAGTCAGGGGGCTGGAGCTTTCTTT.

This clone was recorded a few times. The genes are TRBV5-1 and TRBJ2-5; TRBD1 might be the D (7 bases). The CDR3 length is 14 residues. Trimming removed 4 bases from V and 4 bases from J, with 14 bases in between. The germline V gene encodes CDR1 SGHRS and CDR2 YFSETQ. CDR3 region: CASSPAGGSETQYF. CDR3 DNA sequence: TGCGCCAGCAGCCCTGCAGGGGGGTCAGAGACCCAGTACTTC.

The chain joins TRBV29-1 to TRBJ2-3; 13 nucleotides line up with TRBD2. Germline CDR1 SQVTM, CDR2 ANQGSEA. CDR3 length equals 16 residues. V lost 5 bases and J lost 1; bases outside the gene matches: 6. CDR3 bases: TGCAGCGTTCAAGCGGGGACTAGCGGGGGCACAGATACGCAGTATTTT. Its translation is CSVQAGTSGGTDTQYF.

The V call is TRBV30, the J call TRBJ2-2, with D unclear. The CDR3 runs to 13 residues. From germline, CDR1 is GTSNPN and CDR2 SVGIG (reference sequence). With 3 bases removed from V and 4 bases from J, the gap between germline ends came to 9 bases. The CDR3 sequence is CAWRAGRTGELFF. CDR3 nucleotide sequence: TGTGCCTGGAGGGCAGGCCGCACCGGGGAGCTGTTTTTT. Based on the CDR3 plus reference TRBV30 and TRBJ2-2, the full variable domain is SQTIHQWPATLVQPVGSPLSLECTVEGTSNPNLYWYRQAAGRGLQLLFYSVGIGQISSEVPQNLSASRPQDRQFILSSKKLLLSDSGFYLCAWRAGRTGELFFGEGSRLTVL.

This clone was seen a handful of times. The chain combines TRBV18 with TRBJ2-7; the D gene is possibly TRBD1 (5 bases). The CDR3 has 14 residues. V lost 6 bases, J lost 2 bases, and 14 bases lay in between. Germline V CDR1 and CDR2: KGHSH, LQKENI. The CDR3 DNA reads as TGTGCCAGCTCCCAGGGCAGGACCACCTACGAGCAGTACTTC. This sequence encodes CASSQGRTTYEQYF.

The CDR3 spells CSVSRKGGPYEQYF. The CDR3 DNA is TGCAGCGTATCGCGGAAGGGGGGCCCCTACGAGCAGTACTTC. The chain couples TRBV29-1 to TRBJ2-7; D possibly uses TRBD1 or TRBD2 (6 bases each). The V gene lost 6 bases and the J gene lost 2 bases, with 17 bases spanning the gap. The germline V gene encodes CDR1 SQVTM and CDR2 ANQGSEA. There are 14 residues in the CDR3.

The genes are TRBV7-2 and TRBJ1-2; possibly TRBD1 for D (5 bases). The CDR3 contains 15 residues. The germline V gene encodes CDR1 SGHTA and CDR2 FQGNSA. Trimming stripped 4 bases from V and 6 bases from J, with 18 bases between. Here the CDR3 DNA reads TGTGCCAGCAGCTATCTCACGGGGGGGAAGGATGGCTACACCTTC. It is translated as CASSYLTGGKDGYTF.

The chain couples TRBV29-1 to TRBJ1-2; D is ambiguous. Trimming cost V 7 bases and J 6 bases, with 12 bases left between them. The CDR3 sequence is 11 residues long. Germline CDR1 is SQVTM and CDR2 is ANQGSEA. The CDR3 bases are TGCAGCGCCCGTAGGCCCAATGGCTACACCTTC. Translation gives CSARRPNGYTF.

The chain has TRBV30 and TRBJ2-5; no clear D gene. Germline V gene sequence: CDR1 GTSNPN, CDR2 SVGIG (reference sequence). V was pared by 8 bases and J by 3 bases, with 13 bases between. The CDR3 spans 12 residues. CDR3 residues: CAATQLEETQYF. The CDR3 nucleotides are TGTGCCGCAACCCAGTTAGAAGAGACCCAGTACTTC.

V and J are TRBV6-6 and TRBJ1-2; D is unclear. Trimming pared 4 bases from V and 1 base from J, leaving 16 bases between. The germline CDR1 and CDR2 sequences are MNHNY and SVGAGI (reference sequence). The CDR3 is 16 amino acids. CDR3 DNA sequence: TGTGCCAGCAGTTTGCCTTTTGGGGTTGGTAACTATGGCTACACCTTC. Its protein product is CASSLPFGVGNYGYTF.

The chain's CDR3 is CAWSRDRGTGPQHF. CDR3 sequence (DNA): TGTGCCTGGAGTCGGGACAGGGGGACCGGGCCCCAGCATTTT. The chain couples TRBV30 to TRBJ1-5; 11 positions match TRBD1. Germline V gives CDR1 GTSNPN, CDR2 SVGIG (reference sequence). Trimming cost V 2 bases and J 9 bases; bases outside gene matches: 6. This CDR3 region has 14 residues.

The DNA for the CDR3 is TGTGCCAGCAGTGGGACAGGGAATAACTATGGCTACACCTTC. Protein sequence: CASSGTGNNYGYTF. V gene TRBV25-1 combines with J gene TRBJ1-2; 8 bases are a match to TRBD1. Trimming at V came to 4 bases and at J to 1 base, leaving 2 bases not matched to a gene. This CDR3 is 14 amino acids long. CDR1 MGHDK and CDR2 SYGVNS come from the germline V gene.

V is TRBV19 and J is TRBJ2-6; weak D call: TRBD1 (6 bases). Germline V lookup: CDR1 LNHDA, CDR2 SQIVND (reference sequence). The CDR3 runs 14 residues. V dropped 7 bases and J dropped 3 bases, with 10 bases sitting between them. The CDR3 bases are TGTGCCAGTAAATCAGGGGATGGGGCCAACGTCCTGACTTTC. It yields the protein CASKSGDGANVLTF.

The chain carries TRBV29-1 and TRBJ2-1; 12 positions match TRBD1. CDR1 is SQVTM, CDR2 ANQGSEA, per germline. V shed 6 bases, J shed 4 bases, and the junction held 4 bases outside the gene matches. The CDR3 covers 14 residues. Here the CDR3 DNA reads TGCAGCGTCCGGGACAGGGGGCAGTACAATGAGCAGTTCTTC. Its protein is CSVRDRGQYNEQFF.

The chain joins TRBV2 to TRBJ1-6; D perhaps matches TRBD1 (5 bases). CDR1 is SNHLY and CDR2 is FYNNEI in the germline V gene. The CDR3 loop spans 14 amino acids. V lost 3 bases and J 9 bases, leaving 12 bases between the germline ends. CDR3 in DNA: TGTGCCAGCAGTGAGGGACGGCGGTCTTCACCCCTCCACTTT. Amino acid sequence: CASSEGRRSSPLHF.

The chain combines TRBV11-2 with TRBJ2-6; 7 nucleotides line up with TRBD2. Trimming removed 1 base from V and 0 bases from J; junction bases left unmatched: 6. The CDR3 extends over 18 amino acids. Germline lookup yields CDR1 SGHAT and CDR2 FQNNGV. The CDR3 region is CASSLGREGLSGANVLTF. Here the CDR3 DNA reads TGTGCCAGCAGCTTAGGGAGGGAGGGTCTCTCTGGGGCCAACGTCCTGACTTTC.

The CDR3 region is CASSDTRQLHEQYF. DNA of the CDR3: TGTGCCAGCAGTGATACCAGGCAGCTCCACGAGCAGTACTTC. The chain carries TRBV25-1 and TRBJ2-7; D remains unclear. Per germline, CDR1 MGHDK and CDR2 SYGVNS. The CDR3 loop spans 14 amino acids. The germline V and J ends were trimmed by 3 bases and 5 bases, with 14 bases remaining between them.

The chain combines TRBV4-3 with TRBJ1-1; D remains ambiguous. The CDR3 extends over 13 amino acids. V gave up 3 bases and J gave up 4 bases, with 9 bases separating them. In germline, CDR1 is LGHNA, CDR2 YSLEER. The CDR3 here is CASSQTRATEAFF. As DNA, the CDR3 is TGCGCCAGCAGCCAGACAAGGGCCACTGAAGCTTTCTTT.

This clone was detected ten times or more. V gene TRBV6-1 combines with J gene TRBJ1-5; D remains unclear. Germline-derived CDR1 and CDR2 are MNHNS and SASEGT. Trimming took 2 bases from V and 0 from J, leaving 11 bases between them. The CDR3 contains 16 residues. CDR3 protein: CASSESAALSNQPQHF. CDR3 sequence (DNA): TGTGCCAGCAGTGAATCCGCAGCACTTAGCAATCAGCCCCAGCATTTT.